The present T cell receptor beta chain was sequenced within a study of blood T cell repertoires in COVID-19. In the study overall: Nucleic acid was either cDNA or gDNA, and it came from T cells, B-cell-depleted T cells, or PBMCs.

Germline assignment: CDR1 LGHNA and CDR2 YSLEER. The CDR3 length is 15 residues. Trimming cost V 0 bases and J 3 bases, with 12 bases left between them. Ten or more counts support this clone. Per the original methods: By means of reference gene primer amplification, nucleated cell counts were estimated. TCRdb's table, derived via immunoSEQ multiplex PCR, lists solely in-frame clones and lacks some. V and J calls and clone size are copied from that table; D and trimming were computed from the DNA. The repertoire holds 450,000 to 500,000 clones, with 80% to 90% as singletons. This chain connects TRBV4-3 to TRBJ2-7; possible D gene TRBD1, 5 bases. The sequencing input was peripheral blood. The clonotype comes from a human donor in a cohort sampled during active COVID-19. The DNA for the CDR3 is TGCGCCAGCAGCCAAGACGCGGAAGGGGACTACGAGCAGTACTTC. Translation: CASSQDAEGDYEQYF.